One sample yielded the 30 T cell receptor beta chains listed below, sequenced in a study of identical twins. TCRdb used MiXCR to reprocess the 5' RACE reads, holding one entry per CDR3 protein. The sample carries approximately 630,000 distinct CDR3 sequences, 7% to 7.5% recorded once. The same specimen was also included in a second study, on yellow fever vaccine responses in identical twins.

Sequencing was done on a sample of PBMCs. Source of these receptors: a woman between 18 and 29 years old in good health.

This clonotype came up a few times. CDR3 loop: CASSLGKGRGYTF. DNA for the CDR3: TGTGCCAGCAGTTTGGGAAAGGGTCGGGGCTACACCTTC. V is TRBV27 and J is TRBJ1-2; no reliable D call. With 3 bases removed from V and 8 bases from J, the gap between germline ends came to 13 bases. Germline values: CDR1 MNHEY, CDR2 SMNVEV (reference sequence). The CDR3 has 13 residues.

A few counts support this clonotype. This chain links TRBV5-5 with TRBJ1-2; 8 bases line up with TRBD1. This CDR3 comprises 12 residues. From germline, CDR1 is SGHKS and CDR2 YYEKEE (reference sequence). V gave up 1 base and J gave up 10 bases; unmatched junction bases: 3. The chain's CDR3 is CASSLRQGIYTF. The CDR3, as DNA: TGTGCCAGCAGCTTGCGACAGGGGATCTACACCTTC.

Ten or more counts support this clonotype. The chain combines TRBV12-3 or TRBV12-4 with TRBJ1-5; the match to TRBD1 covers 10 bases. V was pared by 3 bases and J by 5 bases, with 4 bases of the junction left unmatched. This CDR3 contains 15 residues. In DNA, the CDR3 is TGTGCCAGCAGTTTCATTGGGACAGGGGATCAGCCCCAGCATTTT. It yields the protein CASSFIGTGDQPQHF.

CDR3 loop: CASSPNTGRGLAGVETQYF. CDR3 DNA sequence: TGTGCCAGCAGCCCAAATACCGGACGGGGACTAGCGGGAGTAGAGACCCAGTACTTC. The chain recombines TRBV28 with TRBJ2-5; 14 bases are a match to TRBD2. CDR1 and CDR2 from the germline V gene are MDHEN and SYDVKM. The ends lost 6 bases at V and 4 bases at J; junction bases unmatched: 16. This CDR3 contains 19 residues.

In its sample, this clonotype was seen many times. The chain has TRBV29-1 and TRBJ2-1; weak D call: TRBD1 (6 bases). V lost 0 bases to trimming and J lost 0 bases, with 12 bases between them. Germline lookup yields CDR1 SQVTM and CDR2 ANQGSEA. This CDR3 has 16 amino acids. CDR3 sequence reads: CSVEDPGAASYNEQFF. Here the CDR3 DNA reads TGCAGCGTTGAAGATCCAGGGGCGGCCTCCTACAATGAGCAGTTCTTC.

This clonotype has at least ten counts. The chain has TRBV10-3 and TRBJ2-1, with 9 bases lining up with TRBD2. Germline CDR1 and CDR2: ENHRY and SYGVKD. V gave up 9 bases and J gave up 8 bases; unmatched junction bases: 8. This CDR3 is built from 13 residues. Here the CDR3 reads CAIWREGMDEQFF. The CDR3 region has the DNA TGTGCCATTTGGCGGGAGGGCATGGATGAGCAGTTCTTC.

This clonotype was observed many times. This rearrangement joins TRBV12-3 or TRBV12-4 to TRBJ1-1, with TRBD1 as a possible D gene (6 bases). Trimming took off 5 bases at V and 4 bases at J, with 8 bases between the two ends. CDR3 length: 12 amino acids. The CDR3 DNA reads TGTGCCAGCAGTCCCAGGGGCACTGAAGCTTTCTTT. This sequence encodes CASSPRGTEAFF.

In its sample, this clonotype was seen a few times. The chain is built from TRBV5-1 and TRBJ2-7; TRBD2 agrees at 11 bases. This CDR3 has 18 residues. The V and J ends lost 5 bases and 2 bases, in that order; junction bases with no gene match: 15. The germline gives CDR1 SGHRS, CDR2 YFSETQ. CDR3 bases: TGCGCCAGCAGGTCCCGGGGGCCAGGGACTAGCGGAACCTACGAGCAGTACTTC. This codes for CASRSRGPGTSGTYEQYF.

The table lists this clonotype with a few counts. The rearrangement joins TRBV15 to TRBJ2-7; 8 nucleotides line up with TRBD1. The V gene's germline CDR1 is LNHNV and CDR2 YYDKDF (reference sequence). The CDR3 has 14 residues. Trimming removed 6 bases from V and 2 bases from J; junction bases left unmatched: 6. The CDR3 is CATRLRDRPYEQYV. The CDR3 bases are TGTGCCACCAGGCTCCGGGACAGGCCCTACGAGCAGTACGTC.

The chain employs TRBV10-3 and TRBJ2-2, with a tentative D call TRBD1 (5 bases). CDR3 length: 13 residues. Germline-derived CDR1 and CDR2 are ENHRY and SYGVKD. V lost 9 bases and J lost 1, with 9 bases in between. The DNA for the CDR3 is TGTGCCATATACCAGGGGAACACCGGGGAGCTGTTTTTT. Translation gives CAIYQGNTGELFF.

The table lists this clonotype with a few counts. The CDR3 reads CASSQDWRRGDEQFF. The CDR3 DNA reads TGCGCCAGCAGCCAAGACTGGCGGAGGGGCGATGAGCAGTTCTTC. This chain connects TRBV4-1 to TRBJ2-1, with a possible D match to TRBD2 (6 bases). This CDR3 is 15 amino acids long. Per germline, CDR1 MGHRA and CDR2 YSYEKL. Trimming removed 0 bases from V and 8 bases from J, with 14 bases in between.

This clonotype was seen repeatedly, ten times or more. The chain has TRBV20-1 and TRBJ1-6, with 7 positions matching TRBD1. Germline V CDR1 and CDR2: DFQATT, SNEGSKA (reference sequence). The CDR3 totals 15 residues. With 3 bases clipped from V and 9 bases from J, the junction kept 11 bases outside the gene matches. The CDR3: CSARETGSSGSPLHF. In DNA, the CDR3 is TGCAGTGCTAGGGAGACAGGGAGCTCCGGTTCACCCCTCCACTTT.

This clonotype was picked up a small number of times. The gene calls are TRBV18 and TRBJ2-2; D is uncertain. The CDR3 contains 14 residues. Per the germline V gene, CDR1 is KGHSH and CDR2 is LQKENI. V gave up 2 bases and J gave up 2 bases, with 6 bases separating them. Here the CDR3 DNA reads TGTGCCAGCTCACCATTGACAAACACCGGGGAGCTGTTTTTT. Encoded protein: CASSPLTNTGELFF.

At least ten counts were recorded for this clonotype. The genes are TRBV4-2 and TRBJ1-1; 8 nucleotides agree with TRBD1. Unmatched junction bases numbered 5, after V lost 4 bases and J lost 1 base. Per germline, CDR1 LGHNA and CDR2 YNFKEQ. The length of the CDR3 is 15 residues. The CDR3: CASSRLTGENTEAFF. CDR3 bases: TGTGCCAGCAGCCGCCTGACAGGGGAGAACACTGAAGCTTTCTTT.

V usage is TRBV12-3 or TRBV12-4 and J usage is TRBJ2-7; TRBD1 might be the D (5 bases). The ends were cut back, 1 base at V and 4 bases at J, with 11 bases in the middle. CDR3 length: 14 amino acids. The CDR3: CASSLEGRVYEQYF. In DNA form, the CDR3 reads TGTGCCAGCAGTTTAGAAGGCAGGGTTTACGAGCAGTACTTC.

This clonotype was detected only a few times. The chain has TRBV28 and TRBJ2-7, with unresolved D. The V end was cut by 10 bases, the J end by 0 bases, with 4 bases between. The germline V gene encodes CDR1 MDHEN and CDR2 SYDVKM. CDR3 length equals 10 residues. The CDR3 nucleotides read TGTGCCACCGGCTCCTACGAGCAGTACTTC. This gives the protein CATGSYEQYF.

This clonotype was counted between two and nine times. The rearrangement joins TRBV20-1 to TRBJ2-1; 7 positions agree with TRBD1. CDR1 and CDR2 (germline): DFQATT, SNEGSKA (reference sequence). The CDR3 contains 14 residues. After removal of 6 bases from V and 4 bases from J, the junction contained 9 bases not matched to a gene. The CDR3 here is CSAEPGQDYNEQFF. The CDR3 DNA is TGCAGTGCGGAACCAGGACAGGATTACAATGAGCAGTTCTTC.

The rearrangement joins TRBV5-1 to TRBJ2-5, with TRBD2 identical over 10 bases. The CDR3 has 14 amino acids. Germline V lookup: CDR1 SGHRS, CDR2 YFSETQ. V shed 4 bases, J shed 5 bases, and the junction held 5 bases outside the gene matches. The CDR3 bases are TGCGCCAGCAGCCCGGGACTAGCGAGGGAGACCCAGTACTTC. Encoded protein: CASSPGLARETQYF.

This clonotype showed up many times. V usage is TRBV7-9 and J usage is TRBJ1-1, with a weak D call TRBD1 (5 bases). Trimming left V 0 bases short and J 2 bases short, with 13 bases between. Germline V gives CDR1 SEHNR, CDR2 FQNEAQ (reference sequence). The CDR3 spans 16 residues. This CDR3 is CASSLALGTANTEAFF. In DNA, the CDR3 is TGTGCCAGCAGCTTAGCGCTGGGGACCGCAAACACTGAAGCTTTCTTT.

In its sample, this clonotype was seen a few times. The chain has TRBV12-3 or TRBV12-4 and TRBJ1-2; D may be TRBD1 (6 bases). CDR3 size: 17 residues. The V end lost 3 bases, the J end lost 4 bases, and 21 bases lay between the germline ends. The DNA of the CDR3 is TGTGCCAGCAGTTTCTCCCACGGGGCTGGGGGCGGCTATGGCTACACCTTC. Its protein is CASSFSHGAGGGYGYTF.

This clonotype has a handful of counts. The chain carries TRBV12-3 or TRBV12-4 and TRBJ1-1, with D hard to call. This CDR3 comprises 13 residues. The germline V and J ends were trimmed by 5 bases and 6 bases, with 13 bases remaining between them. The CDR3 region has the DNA TGTGCCAGCAGTGCCCGTAGTATCGCTGAAGCTTTCTTT. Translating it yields CASSARSIAEAFF.

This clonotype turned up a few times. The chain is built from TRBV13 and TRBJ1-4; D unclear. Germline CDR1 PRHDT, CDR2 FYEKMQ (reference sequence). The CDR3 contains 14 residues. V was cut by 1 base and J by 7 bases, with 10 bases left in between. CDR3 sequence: CASSLARRGEKLFF. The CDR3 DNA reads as TGTGCCAGCAGCTTAGCCAGGCGAGGTGAAAAACTGTTTTTT. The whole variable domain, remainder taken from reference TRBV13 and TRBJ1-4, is AAGVIQSPRHLIKEKRETATLKCYPIPRHDTVYWYQQGPGQDPQFLISFYEKMQSDKGSIPDRFSAQQFSDYHSELNMSSLELGDSALYFCASSLARRGEKLFFGSGTQLSVL.

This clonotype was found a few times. The CDR3 sequence: CASSLAGTGVHQPQHF. The CDR3 nucleotides read TGTGCCAGCAGTTTAGCCGGGACAGGGGTCCATCAGCCCCAGCATTTT. V is TRBV12-3 or TRBV12-4 and J is TRBJ1-5, with 10 positions matching TRBD1. The CDR3 sequence is 16 residues long. Trimming took 0 bases from V and 5 from J; bases not matched to a gene: 4.

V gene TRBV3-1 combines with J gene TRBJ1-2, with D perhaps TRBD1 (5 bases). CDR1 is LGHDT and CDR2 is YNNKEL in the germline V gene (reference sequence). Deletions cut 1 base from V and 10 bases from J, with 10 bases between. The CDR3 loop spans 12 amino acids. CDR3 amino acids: CASSQGGGVYTF. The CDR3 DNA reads TGTGCCAGCAGCCAAGGCGGGGGGGTCTACACCTTC.

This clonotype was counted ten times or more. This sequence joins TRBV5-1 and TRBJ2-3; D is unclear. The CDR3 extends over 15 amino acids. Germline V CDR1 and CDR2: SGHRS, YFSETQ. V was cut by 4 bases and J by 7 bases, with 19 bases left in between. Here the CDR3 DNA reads TGCGCCAGCAGCCCACCGGATAATCGCTGGAATACGCAGTATTTT. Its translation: CASSPPDNRWNTQYF.

CDR3 coding DNA: TGTGCCAGCTCACCACCCGTGACAGCCCTTTACGAGCAGTACTTC. Protein product: CASSPPVTALYEQYF. J is TRBJ2-7 and V is TRBV18, with D possibly matching TRBD1 (5 bases). The V end was cut by 0 bases, the J end by 4 bases, with 13 bases between. Looked up from germline, CDR1 is KGHSH and CDR2 is LQKENI. CDR3 length: 15 amino acids.

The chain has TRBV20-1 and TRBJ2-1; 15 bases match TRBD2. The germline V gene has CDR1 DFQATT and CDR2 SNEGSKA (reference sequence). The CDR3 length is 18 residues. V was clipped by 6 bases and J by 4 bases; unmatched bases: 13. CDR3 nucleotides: TGCAGTGCCCGGACTAGCGGGAGGGCCGTATCCCAATACAATGAGCAGTTCTTC. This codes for CSARTSGRAVSQYNEQFF.

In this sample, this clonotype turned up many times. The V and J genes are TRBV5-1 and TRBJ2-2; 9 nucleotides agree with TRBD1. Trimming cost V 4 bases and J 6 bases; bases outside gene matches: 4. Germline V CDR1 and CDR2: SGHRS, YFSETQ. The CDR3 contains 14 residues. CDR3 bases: TGCGCCAGCAGCCTCAGGACAGGGGCCGGGGAGCTGTTTTTT. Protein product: CASSLRTGAGELFF.

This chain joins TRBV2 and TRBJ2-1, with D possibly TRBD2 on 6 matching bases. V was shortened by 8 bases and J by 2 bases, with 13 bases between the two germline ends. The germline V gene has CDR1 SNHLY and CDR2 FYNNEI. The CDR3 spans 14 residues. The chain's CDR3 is CASSSGPTYNEQFF. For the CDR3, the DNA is TGTGCCAGCTCGAGCGGGCCCACCTACAATGAGCAGTTCTTC.

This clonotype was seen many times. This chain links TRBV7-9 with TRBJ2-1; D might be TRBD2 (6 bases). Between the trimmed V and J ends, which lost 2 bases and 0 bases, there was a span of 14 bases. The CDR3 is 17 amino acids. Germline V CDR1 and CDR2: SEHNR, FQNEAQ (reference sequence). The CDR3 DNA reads TGTGCCAGCAGCTTAAACGGACTAACTGGCTCCTACAATGAGCAGTTCTTC. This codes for CASSLNGLTGSYNEQFF.